The rows below give T cell receptor beta chains drawn from one sample of a study of blood T cells in healthy people across ages. Via MiXCR, TCRdb re-called the 5' RACE reads, giving one row per CDR3 protein. This table holds over 1,300,000 distinct CDR3 sequences, approximately 59% found once. Specimen: blood. Every receptor here comes from a man between 18 and 29 years old in good health. CDR3s include the opening cysteine and the closing phenylalanine or tryptophan. Each record gives: clone size, V gene, J gene, D gene, CDR3 protein, CDR3 DNA. A D gene is named only where the DNA matches it firmly. Clone size appears in some rows only: once, few, many, or a class for an expanded clone.

.	TRBV15	TRBJ2-5	.	CATSLGLYQETQYF	TGTGCCACGTCCTTGGGCTTATACCAAGAGACCCAGTACTTC
few	TRBV7-7	TRBJ2-5	TRBD2	CASSLTSAARQETQYF	TGTGCTAGCAGCTTAACTAGCGCCGCCCGTCAAGAGACCCAGTACTTC
.	TRBV2	TRBJ2-5	.	CASRLTYWEQYF	TGTGCCAGCAGATTAACTTACTGGGAGCAGTACTTC
few	TRBV28	TRBJ1-6	TRBD1	CASSWPGTGRSPLHF	TGTGCCAGCAGTTGGCCCGGGACAGGGAGATCACCCCTCCACTTT
few	TRBV7-2	TRBJ2-3	.	CASSLDAVSTDTQYF	TGTGCCAGCAGCTTGGATGCAGTTTCCACAGATACGCAGTATTTT
.	TRBV7-9	TRBJ2-3	.	CASSSPSGPGDTQYF	TGTGCCAGCAGCTCCCCCAGTGGACCCGGAGATACGCAGTATTTT
.	TRBV5-1	TRBJ2-7	.	CASSLVKGPYEQYF	TGCGCCAGCAGCTTGGTGAAAGGACCCTACGAGCAGTACTTC
.	TRBV27	TRBJ1-6	.	CASSLLQGNSPLHF	TGTGCCAGCAGTCTGCTCCAGGGAAATTCACCCCTCCACTTT
once	TRBV7-9	TRBJ2-1	.	CASSLVGMEGSTYNEQFF	TGTGCCAGCAGCTTAGTCGGGATGGAGGGCTCCACCTACAATGAGCAGTTCTTC
.	TRBV5-5	TRBJ2-3	.	CASSLGQSITDTQYF	TGTGCCAGCAGCTTGGGACAGTCCATCACAGATACGCAGTATTTT
few	TRBV29-1	TRBJ2-1	.	CSETMRDAAYNEQFF	TGCAGCGAGACTATGAGGGACGCGGCTTACAATGAGCAGTTCTTC
once	TRBV4-1	TRBJ2-4	.	CASSQDPTDNLAKNIQYF	TGCGCCAGCAGCCAAGATCCGACGGACAACCTAGCCAAAAACATTCAGTACTTC